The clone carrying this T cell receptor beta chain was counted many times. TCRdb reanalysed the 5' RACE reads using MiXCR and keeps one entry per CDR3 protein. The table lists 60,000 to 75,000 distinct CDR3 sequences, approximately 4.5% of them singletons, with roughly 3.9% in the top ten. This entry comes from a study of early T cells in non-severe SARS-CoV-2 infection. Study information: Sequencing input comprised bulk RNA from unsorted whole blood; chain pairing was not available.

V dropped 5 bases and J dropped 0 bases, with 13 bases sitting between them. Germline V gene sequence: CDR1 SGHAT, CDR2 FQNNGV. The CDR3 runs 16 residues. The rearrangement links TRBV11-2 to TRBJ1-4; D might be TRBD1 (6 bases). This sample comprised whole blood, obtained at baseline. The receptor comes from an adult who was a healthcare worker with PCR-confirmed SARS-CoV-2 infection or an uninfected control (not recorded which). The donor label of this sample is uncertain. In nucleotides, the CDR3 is TGTGCCAGCAGCCAGACAGGCGCTGCAACTAATGAAAAACTGTTTTTT. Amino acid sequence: CASSQTGAATNEKLFF. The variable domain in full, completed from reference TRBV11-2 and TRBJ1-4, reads EAGVAQSPRYKIIEKRQSVAFWCNPISGHATLYWYQQILGQGPKLLIQFQNNGVVDDSQLPKDRFSAERLKGVDSTLKIQPAKLEDSAVYLCASSQTGAATNEKLFFGSGTQLSVL.